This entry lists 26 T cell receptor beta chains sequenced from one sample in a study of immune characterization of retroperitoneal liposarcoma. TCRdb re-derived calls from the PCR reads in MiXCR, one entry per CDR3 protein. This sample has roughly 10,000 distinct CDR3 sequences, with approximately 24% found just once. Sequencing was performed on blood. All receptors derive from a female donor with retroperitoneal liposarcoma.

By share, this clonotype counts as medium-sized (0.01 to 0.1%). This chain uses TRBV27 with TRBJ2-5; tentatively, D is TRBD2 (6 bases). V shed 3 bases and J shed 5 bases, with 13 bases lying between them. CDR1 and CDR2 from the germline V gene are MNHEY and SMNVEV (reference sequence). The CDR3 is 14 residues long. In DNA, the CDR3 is TGTGCCAGCAGTTTCAGGACTCGGGGGGAGACCCAGTACTTC. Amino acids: CASSFRTRGETQYF.

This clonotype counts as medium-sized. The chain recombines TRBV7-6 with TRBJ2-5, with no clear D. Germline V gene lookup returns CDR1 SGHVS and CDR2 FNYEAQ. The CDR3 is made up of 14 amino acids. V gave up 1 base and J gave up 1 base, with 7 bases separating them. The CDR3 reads CASSLGGGQETQYF. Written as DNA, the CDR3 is TGTGCCAGCAGCTTAGGGGGTGGCCAAGAGACCCAGTACTTC. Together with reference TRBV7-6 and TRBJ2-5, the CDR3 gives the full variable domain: GAGVSQSPRYKVTKRGQDVALRCDPISGHVSLYWYRQALGQGPEFLTYFNYEAQQDKSGLPNDRFSAERPEGSISTLTIQRTEQRDSAMYRCASSLGGGQETQYFGPGTRLLVL.

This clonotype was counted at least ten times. The CDR3 sequence is CASSPGTGAIGTEAFF. The CDR3 coding sequence is TGTGCCAGCAGTCCTGGGACAGGCGCCATCGGGACTGAAGCTTTCTTT. The chain couples TRBV12-3 or TRBV12-4 to TRBJ1-1; 8 bases map to TRBD1. The CDR3 loop spans 16 amino acids. V lost 5 bases to trimming and J lost 5 bases; unmatched junction nucleotides: 13.

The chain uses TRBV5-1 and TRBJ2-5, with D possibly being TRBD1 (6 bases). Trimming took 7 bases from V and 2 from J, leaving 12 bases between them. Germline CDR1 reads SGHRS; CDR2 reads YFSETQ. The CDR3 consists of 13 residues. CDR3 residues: CASRGQQQETQYF. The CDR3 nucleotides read TGCGCCAGCCGTGGACAGCAACAAGAGACCCAGTACTTC.

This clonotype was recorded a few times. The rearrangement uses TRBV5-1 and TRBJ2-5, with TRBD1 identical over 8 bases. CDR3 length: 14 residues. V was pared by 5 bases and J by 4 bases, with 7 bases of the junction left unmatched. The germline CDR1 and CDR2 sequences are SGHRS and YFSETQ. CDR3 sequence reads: CASRQGDLGETQYF. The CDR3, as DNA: TGCGCCAGCAGACAGGGGGATCTCGGAGAGACCCAGTACTTC.

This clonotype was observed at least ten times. CDR3 sequence: CASSLSSGSSYNEQFF. CDR3 bases: TGCGCCAGCAGCTTAAGTAGCGGTAGCTCCTACAATGAGCAGTTCTTC. V usage is TRBV5-1 and J usage is TRBJ2-1; D perhaps matches TRBD2 (6 bases). Germline V gives CDR1 SGHRS, CDR2 YFSETQ. Trimming pared 2 bases from V and 0 bases from J, leaving 12 bases between. This CDR3 spans 16 amino acids.

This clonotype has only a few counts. The chain's CDR3 is CASSLVTTFDTPYEQYF. The CDR3 nucleotides read TGTGCCAGCAGCTTGGTAACCACCTTCGATACCCCCTACGAGCAGTACTTC. The chain employs TRBV11-2 and TRBJ2-7; no firm D call. Germline lookup yields CDR1 SGHAT and CDR2 FQNNGV. The CDR3 contains 17 residues. The V end lost 3 bases, the J end lost 2 bases, and 20 bases lay between the germline ends.

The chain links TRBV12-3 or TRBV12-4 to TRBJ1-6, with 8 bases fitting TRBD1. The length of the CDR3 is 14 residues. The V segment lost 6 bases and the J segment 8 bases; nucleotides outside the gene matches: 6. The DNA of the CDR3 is TGTGCCAGCAGCATTACAGGGGGGGATTCACCCCTCCACTTT. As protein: CASSITGGDSPLHF.

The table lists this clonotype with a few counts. DNA of the CDR3: TGTGCCAGCAGCGAGGAGAGCTCCTACAATGAGCAGTTCTTC. It specifies CASSEESSYNEQFF. V gene TRBV9 combines with J gene TRBJ2-1, with D unresolved. Germline values: CDR1 SGDLS, CDR2 YYNGEE. The CDR3 is made up of 14 amino acids. The V end was cut by 3 bases, the J end by 0 bases, with 7 bases between. The variable domain in full, with the rest retrieved from reference TRBV9 and TRBJ2-1, is DSGVTQTPKHLITATGQRVTLRCSPRSGDLSVYWYQQSLDQGLQFLIQYYNGEERAKGNILERFSAQQFPDLHSELNLSSLELGDSALYFCASSEESSYNEQFFGPGTRLTVL.

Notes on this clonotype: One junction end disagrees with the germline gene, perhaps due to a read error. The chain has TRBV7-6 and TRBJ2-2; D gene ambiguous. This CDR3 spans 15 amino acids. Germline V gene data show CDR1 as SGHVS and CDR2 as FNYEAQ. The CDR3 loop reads CASRLAALNTGELFF. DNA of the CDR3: TGTGCCAGCAGATTAGCAGCGCTGAACACCGGGGAGCTGTTTTTT.

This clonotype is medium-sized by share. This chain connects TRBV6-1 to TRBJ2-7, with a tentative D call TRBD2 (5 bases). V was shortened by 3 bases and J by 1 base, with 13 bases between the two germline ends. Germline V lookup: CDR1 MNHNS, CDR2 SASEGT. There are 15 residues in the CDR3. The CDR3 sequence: CASSEIVSGSYEQYF. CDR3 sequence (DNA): TGTGCCAGCAGTGAGATCGTCAGCGGATCCTACGAGCAGTACTTC.

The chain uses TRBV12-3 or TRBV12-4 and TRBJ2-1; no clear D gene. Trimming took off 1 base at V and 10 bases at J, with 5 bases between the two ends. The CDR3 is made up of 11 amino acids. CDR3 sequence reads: CASSLEYEQFF. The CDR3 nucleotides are TGTGCCAGCAGTTTAGAATACGAGCAGTTCTTC.

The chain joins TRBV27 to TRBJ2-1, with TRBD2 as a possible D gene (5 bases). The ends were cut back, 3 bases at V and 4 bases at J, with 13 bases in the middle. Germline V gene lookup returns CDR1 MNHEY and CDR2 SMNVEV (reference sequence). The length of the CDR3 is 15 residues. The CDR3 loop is CASSFQLVVYNEQFF. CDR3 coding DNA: TGTGCCAGCAGTTTTCAACTAGTGGTATACAATGAGCAGTTCTTC.

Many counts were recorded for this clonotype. CDR3 nucleotides: TGTGCCACCAGTGAGCAAGGGATCTCCTACAATGAGCAGTTCTTC. Its translation: CATSEQGISYNEQFF. The chain couples TRBV24-1 to TRBJ2-1; D unresolved. The CDR3 is made up of 15 amino acids. V gave up 4 bases and J gave up 0 bases, with 9 bases separating them. Germline V CDR1 and CDR2: KGHDR, SFDVKD.

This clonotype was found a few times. The CDR3 loop is CASSSYTGELFF. CDR3 DNA sequence: TGTGCCAGCAGCTCTTACACCGGGGAGCTGTTTTTT. The chain has TRBV7-2 and TRBJ2-2; D is uncertain. The CDR3 has 12 amino acids. V was clipped by 4 bases and J by 3 bases, with 3 bases between them. Per the germline V gene, CDR1 is SGHTA and CDR2 is FQGNSA.

This chain's CDR3 is CASSVGEGLAKNIQYF. CDR3 nucleotide sequence: TGTGCCAGCAGTGTTGGGGAGGGGTTAGCCAAAAACATTCAGTACTTC. The V call is TRBV25-1, the J call TRBJ2-4; 7 nucleotides match TRBD2. Germline lookup yields CDR1 MGHDK and CDR2 SYGVNS. The V gene end was trimmed by 4 bases and the J gene end by 0 bases; junction bases not matched to a gene: 6. The CDR3 covers 16 residues.

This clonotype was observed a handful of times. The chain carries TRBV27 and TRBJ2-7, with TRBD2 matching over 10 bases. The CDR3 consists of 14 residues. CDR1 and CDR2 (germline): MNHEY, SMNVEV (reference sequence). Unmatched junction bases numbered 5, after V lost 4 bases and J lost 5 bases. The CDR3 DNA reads TGTGCCAGCAGTTCGCAGCGGGAGGGGAACGAGCAGTACTTC. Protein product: CASSSQREGNEQYF.

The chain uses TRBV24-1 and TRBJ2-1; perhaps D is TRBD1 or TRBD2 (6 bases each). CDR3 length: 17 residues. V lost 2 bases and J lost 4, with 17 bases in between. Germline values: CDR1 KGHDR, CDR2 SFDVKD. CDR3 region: CATSDSGVGGKYNEQFF. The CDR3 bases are TGTGCCACCAGTGATTCAGGGGTCGGGGGTAAATACAATGAGCAGTTCTTC.

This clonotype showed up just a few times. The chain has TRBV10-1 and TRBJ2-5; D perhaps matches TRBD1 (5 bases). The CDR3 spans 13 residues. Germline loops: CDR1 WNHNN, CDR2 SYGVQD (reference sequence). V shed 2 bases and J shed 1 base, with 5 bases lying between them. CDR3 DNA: TGCGCCAGCAGTGAGAGGGGCCAAGAGACCCAGTACTTC. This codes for CASSERGQETQYF.

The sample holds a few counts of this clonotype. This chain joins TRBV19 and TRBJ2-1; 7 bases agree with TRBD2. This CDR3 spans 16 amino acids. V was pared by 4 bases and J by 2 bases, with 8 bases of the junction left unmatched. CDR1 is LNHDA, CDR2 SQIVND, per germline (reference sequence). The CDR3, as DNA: TGTGCCAGTAGTAATCAGCGCGGGGGAACCTACAATGAGCAGTTCTTC. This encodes CASSNQRGGTYNEQFF.

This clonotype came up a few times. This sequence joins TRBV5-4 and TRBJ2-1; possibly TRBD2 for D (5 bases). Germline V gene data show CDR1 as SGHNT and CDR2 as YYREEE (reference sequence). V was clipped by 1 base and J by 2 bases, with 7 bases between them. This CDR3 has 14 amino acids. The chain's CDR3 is CASSLRETYNEQFF. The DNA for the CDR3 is TGTGCCAGCAGCTTGCGGGAAACCTACAATGAGCAGTTCTTC.

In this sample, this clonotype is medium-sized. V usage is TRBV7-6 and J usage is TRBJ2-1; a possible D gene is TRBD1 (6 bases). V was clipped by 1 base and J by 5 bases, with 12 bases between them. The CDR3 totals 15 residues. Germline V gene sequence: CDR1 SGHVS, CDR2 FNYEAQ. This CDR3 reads CASSLGTVRNNEQFF. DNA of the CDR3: TGTGCCAGCAGCTTAGGGACAGTAAGAAACAATGAGCAGTTCTTC.

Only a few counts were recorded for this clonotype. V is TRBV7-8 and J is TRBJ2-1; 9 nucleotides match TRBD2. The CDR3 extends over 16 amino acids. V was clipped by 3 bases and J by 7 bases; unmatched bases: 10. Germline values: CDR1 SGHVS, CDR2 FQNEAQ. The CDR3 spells CASSFPNSGSGNEQFF. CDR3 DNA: TGTGCCAGCAGCTTTCCCAATAGCGGGAGTGGTAATGAGCAGTTCTTC.

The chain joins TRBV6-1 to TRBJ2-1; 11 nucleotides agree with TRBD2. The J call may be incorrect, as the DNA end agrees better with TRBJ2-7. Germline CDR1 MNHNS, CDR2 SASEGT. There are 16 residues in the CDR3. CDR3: CASTRNVIAGGMEQYF. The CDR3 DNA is TGTGCCAGCACTAGGAACGTAATAGCGGGAGGGATGGAGCAGTACTTC.

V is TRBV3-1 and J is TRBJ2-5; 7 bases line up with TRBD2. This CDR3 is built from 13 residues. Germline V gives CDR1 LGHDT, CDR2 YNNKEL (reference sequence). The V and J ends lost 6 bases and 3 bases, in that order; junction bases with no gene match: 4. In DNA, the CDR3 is TGTGCCAGCAGAAGGGGAGGGGAAGAGACCCAGTACTTC. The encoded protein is CASRRGGEETQYF.

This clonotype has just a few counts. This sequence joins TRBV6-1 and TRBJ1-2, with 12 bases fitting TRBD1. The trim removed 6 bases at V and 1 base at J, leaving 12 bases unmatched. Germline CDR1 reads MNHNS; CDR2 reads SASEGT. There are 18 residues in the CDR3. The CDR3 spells CASRLRPGQGAGNYGYTF. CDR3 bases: TGTGCCAGCAGGCTTCGTCCGGGACAGGGGGCGGGTAACTATGGCTACACCTTC.